This is a list of T cell receptor beta chains from one sample in a study of cytomegalovirus exposure and HLA in healthy donors. TCRdb keeps only in-frame clones here, not all; method: immunoSEQ multiplex PCR. Here the sample spans over 60,000 clones, 65% to 70% being singletons. Sequencing was done on a sample of PBMCs. The source of these receptors is a male donor in good health and CMV-seropositive. Both conserved end residues are part of each CDR3.

j_gene | len | v_gene | CDR3aa
TRBJ1-1 | 15 | TRBV7-2 | CASSSQGQGNTEAFF
TRBJ2-3 | 13 | TRBV2 | CASSEGLPDTQYF
TRBJ1-4 | 14 | TRBV6-1 | CASSEGQGNEKLFF
TRBJ2-7 | 15 | TRBV18 | CASSTTGTGNYEQYF
TRBJ2-7 | 14 | TRBV5-1 | CASSQDRQAYEQYF
TRBJ1-5 | 16 | TRBV18 | CASSLGDRGSSRPQHF
TRBJ1-6 | 12 | TRBV28 | CATQRERSPLHF
TRBJ1-5 | 13 | TRBV6-5 | CASSLIRDQPQHF
TRBJ2-1 | 16 | TRBV28 | CASSQELTREGDEQFF
TRBJ2-1 | 15 | TRBV21-1 | CASSLYSGGANEQFF
TRBJ2-7 | 13 | TRBV18 | CASSSDRPYEQYF
TRBJ1-1 | 13 | TRBV5-4 | CASSVPGNTEAFF
TRBJ2-3 | 12 | TRBV7-9 | CAVREGADTQYF
TRBJ2-7 | 17 | TRBV5-4 | CASSLTALAGIAYEQYF
TRBJ1-4 | 15 | TRBV29-1 | CSVVSSTATNEKLFF
TRBJ2-1 | 15 | TRBV10-3 | CAISETGAKYNEQFF
TRBJ2-7 | 15 | TRBV12-5 | CASGFGQARLGKQYF
TRBJ2-1 | 13 | TRBV7-9 | CASSDNSYNEQFF
TRBJ2-7 | 13 | TRBV6-1 | CASSEVRTYEQYF
TRBJ2-3 | 16 | TRBV4-1 | CASSSSTGGLTDTQYF
TRBJ2-7 | 16 | TRBV19 | CASGGNMDRATYEQYF
TRBJ1-2 | 13 | TRBV6-5 | CASSYGDRSGYTF
TRBJ1-6 | 14 | TRBV7-9 | CASSLGQRNSPLHF
TRBJ1-1 | 15 | TRBV9 | CASSVEVSGWGEAFF
TRBJ2-3 | 14 | TRBV30 | CAWRGLAGVHTQYF